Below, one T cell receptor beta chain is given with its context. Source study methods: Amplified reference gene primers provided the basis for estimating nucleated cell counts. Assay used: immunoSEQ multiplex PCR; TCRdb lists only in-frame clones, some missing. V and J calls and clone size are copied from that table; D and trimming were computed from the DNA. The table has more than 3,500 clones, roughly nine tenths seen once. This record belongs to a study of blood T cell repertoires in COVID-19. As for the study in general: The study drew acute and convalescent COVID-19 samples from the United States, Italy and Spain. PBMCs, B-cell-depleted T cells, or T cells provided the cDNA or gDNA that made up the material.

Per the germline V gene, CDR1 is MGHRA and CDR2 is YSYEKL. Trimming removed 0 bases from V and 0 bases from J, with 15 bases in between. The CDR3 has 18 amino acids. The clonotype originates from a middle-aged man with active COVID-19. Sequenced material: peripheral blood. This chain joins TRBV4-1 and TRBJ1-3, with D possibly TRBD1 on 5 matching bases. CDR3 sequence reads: CASSQDRGDQISGNTIYF. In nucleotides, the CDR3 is TGCGCCAGCAGCCAAGATCGGGGGGATCAGATCTCTGGAAACACCATATATTTT.